The 5 T cell receptor beta chains below all came from one sample that was sequenced in a study of radiation and T cells in renal cell carcinoma. Some clones are missing from TCRdb's copy, which holds only in-frame ones; the method was immunoSEQ multiplex PCR. The table includes around 160,000 clones, 88% detected once. Described time point: baseline pretreatment blood. Treatment reported: 15 Gy SBRT to primary tumor, nephrectomy 4 weeks later. The sample was blood, taken from a patient whose treatment included radiotherapy and nephrectomy. These receptors all come from a woman between 70 and 85 years old with renal cell carcinoma.

The V and J genes are TRBV27 and TRBJ2-3, with 9 bases fitting TRBD2. Germline CDR1 is MNHEY and CDR2 is SMNVEV (reference sequence). V gave up 3 bases and J gave up 2 bases; unmatched junction bases: 3. The length of the CDR3 is 15 residues. The chain's CDR3 is CASSLQRGATDTQYF. The CDR3 nucleotides read TGTGCCAGCAGTTTGCAGCGGGGGGCCACAGATACGCAGTATTTT.

The rearrangement joins TRBV5-8 to TRBJ1-3; no clear D gene. The V gene's germline CDR1 is SGHTS and CDR2 YDEGEE. The length of the CDR3 is 14 residues. V dropped 1 base and J dropped 4 bases, with 9 bases sitting between them. This chain's CDR3 is CASSLPPTGNTIYF. The CDR3 DNA reads as TGTGCCAGCAGCTTGCCCCCGACGGGAAACACCATATATTTT.

The table lists this clone with a count of one. This chain joins TRBV7-2 and TRBJ1-2; 8 positions match TRBD1. The trim removed 3 bases at V and 3 bases at J, leaving 3 bases unmatched. CDR1 is SGHTA and CDR2 is FQGNSA in the germline V gene. This CDR3 is 14 amino acids long. This CDR3 reads CASSFQGADYGYTF. DNA for the CDR3: TGTGCCAGCAGCTTTCAGGGGGCGGACTATGGCTACACCTTC.

This rearrangement joins TRBV5-4 to TRBJ2-1; 11 positions agree with TRBD1. V gave up 4 bases and J gave up 6 bases; unmatched junction bases: 6. Germline V CDR1 and CDR2: SGHNT, YYREEE (reference sequence). CDR3 length equals 15 residues. The CDR3 sequence is CASSPGQGAVNEQFF. In DNA form, the CDR3 reads TGTGCCAGCAGCCCCGGACAGGGGGCAGTCAATGAGCAGTTCTTC.

The chain carries TRBV2 and TRBJ1-3; 9 bases are a match to TRBD1. Per germline, CDR1 SNHLY and CDR2 FYNNEI. The V and J ends lost 4 bases and 8 bases, in that order; junction bases with no gene match: 9. The length of the CDR3 is 15 residues. CDR3 sequence (DNA): TGTGCCAGCAGTGCACCGGGACAGGGTGGGGACACCATATATTTT. Translating gives CASSAPGQGGDTIYF.